These 26 T cell receptor beta chains came from one sample sequenced in a study of blood T cells in healthy people across ages. A second PCR of 7 to 11 cycles used a sample-barcoded 5' primer and a J-beta primer mix. TCRdb reprocessed the 5' RACE reads via MiXCR and lists one record per CDR3 protein. The table has 650,000 to 700,000 distinct CDR3 sequences, 32% seen once. Sequenced input: blood. Receptors were obtained from a woman of 80 years or more in good health.

This clonotype was counted ten times or more. The CDR3 DNA follows: TGTGCCAGCAGCGGAGTCTATCCCGTGCAGTTCTTC. Translating it yields CASSGVYPVQFF. The rearrangement uses TRBV5-6 and TRBJ2-1; no reliable D call. In germline, CDR1 is SGHDT, CDR2 YYEEEE. This CDR3 region has 12 residues. The V gene lost 4 bases and the J gene lost 12 bases, with 14 bases spanning the gap. The full variable domain, in which reference TRBV5-6 and TRBJ2-1 provide the parts outside the CDR3, is DAGVTQSPTHLIKTRGQQVTLRCSPKSGHDTVSWYQQALGQGPQFIFQYYEEEERQRGNFPDRFSGHQFPNYSSELNVNALLLGDSALYLCASSGVYPVQFFGPGTRLTVL.

This clonotype was counted ten times or more. V usage is TRBV12-3 or TRBV12-4 and J usage is TRBJ1-6; possible D gene TRBD1, 5 bases. This CDR3 contains 13 residues. Trimming shortened V by 7 bases and J by 8 bases, and 12 bases separated the two germline ends. CDR3 protein: CASNGGTYSPLHF. The CDR3, as DNA: TGTGCCAGCAACGGGGGGACCTATTCACCCCTCCACTTT.

Ten or more counts support this clonotype. The rearrangement links TRBV5-6 to TRBJ2-7, with 8 bases aligning to TRBD1. The CDR3 runs to 13 residues. CDR1 and CDR2 from the germline V gene are SGHDT and YYEEEE. V was clipped by 5 bases and J by 6 bases; unmatched bases: 7. The chain's CDR3 is CASSPQGVIEQYF. Here the CDR3 DNA reads TGTGCCAGCAGTCCACAGGGGGTAATCGAGCAGTACTTC.

This clonotype was counted at least ten times. This chain connects TRBV6-1 to TRBJ2-4; 8 bases align to TRBD2. With V trimmed by 2 bases and J by 14 bases, 8 bases remained unmatched. The length of the CDR3 is 13 residues. CDR1 is MNHNS, CDR2 SASEGT, per germline. The DNA of the CDR3 is TGTGCCAGCAGTGAAAATGCCGGGACTAGAGAGTACTTC. The encoded protein is CASSENAGTREYF.

This clonotype was seen a few times. This may arise from a read error, as a much more abundant clone is one base away. J is TRBJ2-7 and V is TRBV20-1; 8 bases are shared with TRBD1. Germline V CDR1 and CDR2: DFQATT, SNEGSKA (reference sequence). V shed 3 bases, J shed 7 bases, and the junction held 14 bases outside the gene matches. The CDR3 contains 15 residues. CDR3 residues: CSASQPTGVSAEQYF. CDR3 sequence (DNA): TGCAGTGCTAGCCAACCGACAGGGGTAAGCGCTGAGCAGTACTTC.

This clonotype was detected many times. The genes are TRBV20-1 and TRBJ2-4; TRBD2 aligns across 13 bases. Trimming took 5 bases from V and 1 from J; bases not matched to a gene: 5. Germline CDR1 reads DFQATT; CDR2 reads SNEGSKA (reference sequence). CDR3 length: 16 residues. The CDR3 DNA reads as TGCAGTGCTCCCTCGACTAGCGGGGGGGCCAAAAACATTCAGTACTTC. This sequence encodes CSAPSTSGGAKNIQYF.

This clonotype was picked up many times. This chain joins TRBV4-3 and TRBJ2-5; tentative D call: TRBD1 (5 bases). CDR3 size: 15 residues. Germline V lookup: CDR1 LGHNA, CDR2 YSLEER. The germline V and J ends were trimmed by 0 bases and 1 base, with 9 bases remaining between them. The CDR3 coding sequence is TGCGCCAGCAGCCAAGACTTCGACAGCCAAGAGACCCAGTACTTC. It specifies CASSQDFDSQETQYF.

The CDR3 nucleotides read TGCAGTGCTAGACCTGGGACAGGGGGCACTGAAGCTTTCTTT. The encoded protein is CSARPGTGGTEAFF. The rearrangement links TRBV20-1 to TRBJ1-1; the match to TRBD1 covers 11 bases. The junction had 3 bases not matched to a gene; V was cut back by 2 bases and J by 4 bases. The CDR3 totals 14 residues. Germline V gene lookup returns CDR1 DFQATT and CDR2 SNEGSKA (reference sequence).

Regarding this clonotype: Possible read error: a much larger clone is one base away. The rearrangement uses TRBV2 and TRBJ2-3, with 8 bases that match TRBD2. Germline CDR1 SNHLY, CDR2 FYNNEI. The CDR3 runs to 15 residues. The junction had 13 bases not matched to a gene; V was cut back by 6 bases and J by 8 bases. The CDR3 DNA reads as TGTGCCAGCAGGAACGACGGGGGGGGCGCAGGTACGCAGTATTTT. It specifies CASRNDGGGAGTQYF.

V is TRBV20-1 and J is TRBJ2-4; TRBD2 matches 8 bases. The V gene end was trimmed by 6 bases and the J gene end by 0 bases; junction bases not matched to a gene: 10. Germline V gene sequence: CDR1 DFQATT, CDR2 SNEGSKA (reference sequence). This CDR3 has 16 amino acids. The CDR3 is CSAHPGGNLAKNIQYF. Here the CDR3 DNA reads TGCAGTGCACACCCGGGAGGGAACCTAGCCAAAAACATTCAGTACTTC.

The gene calls are TRBV20-1 and TRBJ2-7; TRBD2 matches at 14 bases. J gave up 3 bases and V 5 bases, and 12 bases lay outside the gene matches. Germline-derived CDR1 and CDR2 are DFQATT and SNEGSKA (reference sequence). This CDR3 has 17 amino acids. CDR3 amino acids: CSAPLTSGRAKGYEQYF. The CDR3 DNA reads TGCAGTGCTCCCTTGACTAGCGGGAGGGCAAAGGGCTACGAGCAGTACTTC.

With respect to this clonotype: A much more abundant neighbour one base away suggests this may be a read error. The V call is TRBV4-1, the J call TRBJ2-5; no definite D call. The length of the CDR3 is 17 residues. CDR1 is MGHRA, CDR2 YSYEKL, per germline. The CDR3 DNA sequence: TGCGCCAGCAACCAACCCACTTATGGAGTTGTCCAAGAGACCCAGTACTTC. The encoded protein is CASNQPTYGVVQETQYF.

This clonotype was seen at least ten times. The chain links TRBV29-1 to TRBJ2-1, with 7 bases aligning to TRBD2. V trimming: 6 bases; J trimming: 4 bases; junction bases outside the gene matches: 3. Germline-derived CDR1 and CDR2 are SQVTM and ANQGSEA. This CDR3 is 12 amino acids long. The chain's CDR3 is CSVGRGYNEQFF. For the CDR3, the DNA is TGCAGCGTAGGGAGGGGTTACAATGAGCAGTTCTTC.

The V gene is TRBV9, the J gene TRBJ1-1, with D perhaps matching TRBD1 (6 bases). CDR1 and CDR2 (germline): SGDLS, YYNGEE. V lost 4 bases, J lost 2 bases, and 12 bases lay in between. This CDR3 spans 14 amino acids. In nucleotides, the CDR3 is TGTGCCAGCAGCTTCCTGGGACACAACACTGAAGCTTTCTTT. Translated: CASSFLGHNTEAFF.

This chain connects TRBV7-2 to TRBJ2-5; D uncertain. Germline V gene sequence: CDR1 SGHTA, CDR2 FQGNSA. With 5 bases removed from V and 4 bases from J, the gap between germline ends came to 14 bases. The CDR3 extends over 14 amino acids. CDR3 residues: CASSPNSGGETQYF. The CDR3 region has the DNA TGTGCCAGCAGCCCAAATAGTGGTGGAGAGACCCAGTACTTC.

In this sample, this clonotype turned up many times. The V and J genes are TRBV11-2 and TRBJ2-1, with TRBD2 matching over 14 bases. Germline V CDR1 and CDR2: SGHAT, FQNNGV. The trim removed 6 bases at V and 10 bases at J, leaving 8 bases unmatched. The CDR3 runs 15 residues. The CDR3 here is CASRQTSGGAREQFF. In nucleotides, the CDR3 is TGTGCCAGCAGGCAGACTAGCGGGGGGGCACGAGAGCAGTTCTTC.

This CDR3 reads CSAGAQGSSPLHF. The CDR3 bases are TGCAGTGCTGGAGCCCAGGGATCTTCACCCCTCCACTTT. The rearrangement uses TRBV20-1 and TRBJ1-6, with D tentatively TRBD1 (5 bases). V was trimmed by 5 bases and J by 9 bases, leaving 14 bases between them. The CDR3 spans 13 residues. The germline gives CDR1 DFQATT, CDR2 SNEGSKA (reference sequence).

V usage is TRBV20-1 and J usage is TRBJ1-3; maybe TRBD1 (5 bases). The ends were cut back, 0 bases at V and 7 bases at J, with 10 bases in the middle. Germline V gene lookup returns CDR1 DFQATT and CDR2 SNEGSKA (reference sequence). This CDR3 contains 13 residues. DNA for the CDR3: TGCAGTGCTAGAGAGGCAGGGCCGAACACCATATATTTT. Translation: CSAREAGPNTIYF.

This clonotype was seen at least ten times. The chain uses TRBV7-2 and TRBJ1-2; 8 bases fit TRBD1. The V gene end was trimmed by 5 bases and the J gene end by 6 bases; junction bases not matched to a gene: 5. Looked up from germline, CDR1 is SGHTA and CDR2 is FQGNSA. This CDR3 is 13 amino acids long. CDR3 coding DNA: TGTGCCAGCAGCGCTTGGACAGGGAATGGCTACACCTTC. This translates into CASSAWTGNGYTF. The full variable domain, in which reference TRBV7-2 and TRBJ1-2 provide the parts outside the CDR3, is GAGVSQSPSNKVTEKGKDVELRCDPISGHTALYWYRQSLGQGLEFLIYFQGNSAPDKSGLPSDRFSAERTGGSVSTLTIQRTQQEDSAVYLCASSAWTGNGYTFGSGTRLTVV.

Only a few counts were recorded for this clonotype. V gene TRBV4-2 combines with J gene TRBJ1-1, with 8 bases matching TRBD1. The germline V gene has CDR1 LGHNA and CDR2 YNFKEQ. Trimming at V came to 3 bases and at J to 3 bases, leaving 9 bases not matched to a gene. The CDR3 has 16 residues. CDR3 coding DNA: TGTGCCAGCAGCCAGGGAGACAGGGGAGGGGACACTGAAGCTTTCTTT. Protein sequence: CASSQGDRGGDTEAFF.

This clonotype appeared many times. The rearrangement links TRBV12-3 or TRBV12-4 to TRBJ2-1, with 8 bases lining up with TRBD1. This CDR3 is 17 amino acids long. The V and J ends lost 5 bases and 4 bases, in that order; junction bases with no gene match: 13. CDR3 coding DNA: TGTGCCAGCAGTCCCTCCCAGGGGGCGAAGGGTTACAATGAGCAGTTCTTC. It is translated as CASSPSQGAKGYNEQFF.

In this sample, this clonotype turned up a few times. The chain is built from TRBV11-3 and TRBJ1-2; no clear D gene. CDR1 and CDR2 from the germline V gene are SGHNT and YENEEA. V shed 5 bases and J shed 2 bases, with 6 bases lying between them. The CDR3 totals 12 residues. The CDR3 nucleotides read TGTGCCAGCAGCCTTCCAAACTATGGCTACACCTTC. Its protein is CASSLPNYGYTF.

Ten or more counts support this clonotype. The gene calls are TRBV3-1 and TRBJ2-1, with TRBD2 identical over 8 bases. The CDR3 covers 15 residues. Unmatched junction bases numbered 3, after V lost 1 base and J lost 4 bases. In germline, CDR1 is LGHDT, CDR2 YNNKEL (reference sequence). The CDR3 coding sequence is TGTGCCAGCAGCCAAGGCGGGGGGCGGTACAATGAGCAGTTCTTC. Its translation: CASSQGGGRYNEQFF.

The gene calls are TRBV7-8 and TRBJ1-5, with unresolved D. The V end lost 3 bases, the J end lost 2 bases, and 11 bases lay between the germline ends. The CDR3 covers 15 residues. Germline loops: CDR1 SGHVS, CDR2 FQNEAQ. The CDR3 region is CASSFFRDGNQPQHF. CDR3 bases: TGTGCCAGCAGCTTTTTCAGAGACGGCAATCAGCCCCAGCATTTT.

With respect to this clonotype: Given a much more abundant clone one base away, this may be a read error. V usage is TRBV4-1 and J usage is TRBJ2-1; D is uncertain. Germline V gives CDR1 MGHRA, CDR2 YSYEKL. Trimming took 4 bases from V and 9 from J, leaving 19 bases between them. The CDR3 is 15 residues long. CDR3 coding DNA: TGCGCCAGCAGCCCAGTCAGGTCCCTGGGTTTTGAGCAGTTCTTC. This sequence encodes CASSPVRSLGFEQFF.

Only a few counts were recorded for this clonotype. The CDR3 loop reads CASSQDRRAYEQYF. Written as DNA, the CDR3 is TGTGCCAGCAGCCAAGATCGCCGCGCCTACGAGCAGTACTTC. This chain connects TRBV3-1 to TRBJ2-7; D is ambiguous. This CDR3 has 14 amino acids. V was clipped by 0 bases and J by 2 bases, with 8 bases between them. Looked up from germline, CDR1 is LGHDT and CDR2 is YNNKEL (reference sequence).